The 28 T cell receptor beta chains below all came from one sample that was sequenced in a study of shared clonotypes between healthy human individuals. Assay used: immunoSEQ multiplex PCR; TCRdb lists only in-frame clones, some missing. The sample includes approximately 470,000 clones, around four fifths of them seen just once. Sequenced input: PBMCs. The receptors here all came from a woman aged 40 to 55 in good health. Some clones in this sample may be carry-over from other donors' samples.

Here the CDR3 DNA reads TGTGCCAGCCGACAGTTCGCCTACGAGCAGTACTTC. Amino acid sequence: CASRQFAYEQYF. The V and J genes are TRBV6-1 and TRBJ2-7; a possible D gene is TRBD1 (5 bases). Germline CDR1 reads MNHNS; CDR2 reads SASEGT. Trimming removed 8 bases at V and 2 bases at J, with 10 bases between. The CDR3 has 12 amino acids.

The CDR3 DNA sequence: TGTGCCAGCAGTATGGCAGAGTTTAGCAATCAGCCCCAGCATTTT. Protein sequence: CASSMAEFSNQPQHF. This rearrangement joins TRBV28 to TRBJ1-5; D not certain. Trimming took 5 bases from V and 0 from J, leaving 11 bases between them. Germline CDR1 is MDHEN and CDR2 is SYDVKM. This CDR3 has 15 residues.

The table lists this clone with a few counts. The chain links TRBV7-2 to TRBJ2-3; no definite D call. Germline CDR1 SGHTA, CDR2 FQGNSA. The V end was cut by 3 bases, the J end by 6 bases, with 4 bases between. The CDR3 runs 11 residues. DNA for the CDR3: TGTGCCAGCAGCTTTTACGATACGCAGTATTTT. It translates to CASSFYDTQYF.

V usage is TRBV7-9 and J usage is TRBJ2-5, with 9 bases that match TRBD2. Germline V lookup: CDR1 SEHNR, CDR2 FQNEAQ (reference sequence). The CDR3 consists of 16 residues. The ends lost 5 bases at V and 5 bases at J; junction bases unmatched: 12. The CDR3 DNA is TGTGCCAGCAGCGCCCATCTAGCGGGAAGAGGGGAGACCCAGTACTTC. Translating it yields CASSAHLAGRGETQYF.

This clone was seen a handful of times. The rearrangement joins TRBV19 to TRBJ1-5; tentative D call: TRBD1 (6 bases). Germline V gives CDR1 LNHDA, CDR2 SQIVND (reference sequence). The CDR3 covers 15 residues. The V end was cut by 10 bases, the J end by 0 bases, with 16 bases between. CDR3 sequence reads: CATQGGGTSNQPQHF. DNA of the CDR3: TGTGCCACCCAAGGAGGGGGAACTAGCAATCAGCCCCAGCATTTT.

V usage is TRBV27 and J usage is TRBJ2-5, with D hard to call. The germline V gene encodes CDR1 MNHEY and CDR2 SMNVEV (reference sequence). CDR3 length equals 11 residues. V gave up 6 bases and J gave up 3 bases, with 5 bases separating them. The CDR3 is CASRYKETQYF. In DNA form, the CDR3 reads TGTGCCAGCAGGTACAAAGAGACCCAGTACTTC.

This chain links TRBV6-6 with TRBJ2-7; 14 bases match TRBD2. This CDR3 has 15 amino acids. Germline lookup yields CDR1 MNHNY and CDR2 SVGAGI (reference sequence). With 5 bases clipped from V and 5 bases from J, the junction kept 5 bases outside the gene matches. DNA of the CDR3: TGTGCCAGCAGTATACCGGGACTAGCGGGAGACGAGCAGTACTTC. Amino acid sequence: CASSIPGLAGDEQYF.

This chain joins TRBV28 and TRBJ2-3, with D unresolved. Germline V gene sequence: CDR1 MDHEN, CDR2 SYDVKM. Trimming pared 6 bases from V and 6 bases from J, leaving 7 bases between. CDR3 size: 11 residues. In DNA form, the CDR3 reads TGTGCCAGCAGCCCTAGGGATACGCAGTATTTT. Protein: CASSPRDTQYF. Supplemented by reference TRBV28 and TRBJ2-3, the full variable domain reads DVKVTQSSRYLVKRTGEKVFLECVQDMDHENMFWYRQDPGLGLRLIYFSYDVKMKEKGDIPEGYSVSREKKERFSLILESASTNQTSMYLCASSPRDTQYFGPGTRLTVL.

The sample holds a few counts of this clone. V and J are TRBV29-1 and TRBJ1-1; D call uncertain. Looked up from germline, CDR1 is SQVTM and CDR2 is ANQGSEA. Between the trimmed V and J ends, which lost 6 bases and 1 base, there was a span of 12 bases. The CDR3 covers 13 residues. The CDR3 nucleotides read TGCAGCGTCTCAGGAGGAAGGAACACTGAAGCTTTCTTT. It specifies CSVSGGRNTEAFF.

The V and J genes are TRBV9 and TRBJ2-1; 10 positions agree with TRBD2. The CDR3 spans 18 residues. Germline CDR1 reads SGDLS; CDR2 reads YYNGEE. Unmatched junction bases numbered 14, after V lost 4 bases and J lost 4 bases. In DNA, the CDR3 is TGTGCCAGCAGCTACCCGAGGAGCGGGAGGGCTGGATACAATGAGCAGTTCTTC. Encoded protein: CASSYPRSGRAGYNEQFF.

The chain combines TRBV7-3 with TRBJ2-6, with D hard to call. Germline V lookup: CDR1 SGHTA, CDR2 FQGTGA. The V gene lost 1 base and the J gene lost 1 base, with 11 bases spanning the gap. The length of the CDR3 is 17 residues. This chain's CDR3 is CASSLRFDKSGANVLTF. CDR3 coding DNA: TGTGCCAGCAGCTTAAGGTTCGACAAATCTGGGGCCAACGTCCTGACTTTC.

The rearrangement joins TRBV6-6 to TRBJ1-3; 9 bases agree with TRBD1. J was trimmed by 11 bases and V by 7 bases; bases with no gene match: 12. The CDR3 has 14 amino acids. The V gene's germline CDR1 is MNHNY and CDR2 SVGAGI (reference sequence). As DNA, the CDR3 is TGTGCCAGCAATACAGGGGGCAGTCGGCTTTCCATATATTTT. It encodes CASNTGGSRLSIYF.

The V call is TRBV29-1, the J call TRBJ2-7; 11 bases match TRBD2. Losses at the gene ends were 6 bases for V and 3 bases for J; bases not matched to a gene: 4. Germline CDR1 and CDR2: SQVTM and ANQGSEA. The CDR3 runs to 13 residues. In DNA, the CDR3 is TGCAGCGTCCGGACTAGCGGGCACTACGAGCAGTACTTC. This codes for CSVRTSGHYEQYF.

Regarding this clone: Being one base from a much bigger clone, this may be a read error. CDR3 sequence reads: CASSLGYRANYGYTF. The CDR3 nucleotides are TGCGCCAGCAGCTTGGGGTACAGGGCTAACTATGGCTACACCTTC. This sequence joins TRBV5-1 and TRBJ1-2, with a tentative D call TRBD1 (6 bases). From germline, CDR1 is SGHRS and CDR2 YFSETQ. Trimming left V 0 bases short and J 0 bases short, with 9 bases between. The CDR3 contains 15 residues.

In the case of this clone: It may be a read error: a sequence one base away is much more abundant. Different DNA sequences within this sample yield the same CDR3. The rearrangement links TRBV7-9 to TRBJ1-4; TRBD1 might be the D (5 bases). Germline CDR1 SEHNR, CDR2 FQNEAQ (reference sequence). The CDR3 has 12 residues. The CDR3 DNA reads as TGTGCCATGGGGGGTACTAATGAAAAGCTGTTTTTT. Its protein is CAMGGTNEKLFF.

Only one count was recorded for this clone. This rearrangement joins TRBV9 to TRBJ1-2; tentative D call: TRBD1 (6 bases). Germline V gene data show CDR1 as SGDLS and CDR2 as YYNGEE. This CDR3 region has 18 residues. Trimming shortened V by 4 bases and J by 7 bases, and 29 bases separated the two germline ends. CDR3 in amino acids: CASSRYTRPGQRIGGYTF. CDR3 nucleotide sequence: TGTGCCAGCAGCCGATACACGCGACCGGGACAAAGAATAGGTGGCTACACCTTC.

CDR3 sequence (DNA): TGCGCCAGCAGCCGCATCTCTACCGGGACAGGTATCTACAATGAGCAGTTCTTC. Amino acid sequence: CASSRISTGTGIYNEQFF. This chain uses TRBV5-1 with TRBJ2-1; 8 nucleotides agree with TRBD1. CDR1 and CDR2 from the germline V gene are SGHRS and YFSETQ. With V trimmed by 4 bases and J by 3 bases, 15 bases remained unmatched. CDR3 length: 18 residues.

This clone was counted only a few times. Other DNA sequences of this sample code for an identical CDR3. This CDR3 is CASSRDKNTEAFF. CDR3 nucleotide sequence: TGTGCCAGCTCACGGGACAAGAACACTGAAGCTTTCTTT. The rearrangement uses TRBV18 and TRBJ1-1, with D maybe TRBD1 (6 bases). The length of the CDR3 is 13 residues. Germline-derived CDR1 and CDR2 are KGHSH and LQKENI. V was trimmed by 4 bases and J by 1 base, leaving 7 bases between them. The complete variable domain, with remaining parts taken from reference TRBV18 and TRBJ1-1, reads NAGVMQNPRHLVRRRGQEARLRCSPMKGHSHVYWYRQLPEEGLKFMVYLQKENIIDESGMPKERFSAEFPKEGPSILRIQQVVRGDSAAYFCASSRDKNTEAFFGQGTRLTVV.

The chain uses TRBV5-1 and TRBJ2-1, with 14 bases identical to TRBD2. This CDR3 is built from 15 residues. Germline CDR1 reads SGHRS; CDR2 reads YFSETQ. V trimming: 4 bases; J trimming: 8 bases; junction bases outside the gene matches: 5. The CDR3 DNA sequence: TGCGCCAGCAGCATGACTAGCGGGAGGGTGGATGAGCAGTTCTTC. Amino acids: CASSMTSGRVDEQFF.

This clone has a handful of counts. The chain employs TRBV9 and TRBJ2-5; tentatively, D is TRBD1 (5 bases). V was clipped by 6 bases and J by 4 bases, with 13 bases between them. Germline V CDR1 and CDR2: SGDLS, YYNGEE. There are 13 residues in the CDR3. The CDR3 DNA reads TGTGCCAGCACCGGCGCAGGGCGAGAGACCCAGTACTTC. It translates to CASTGAGRETQYF. Full variable domain (missing parts from reference TRBV9 and TRBJ2-5): DSGVTQTPKHLITATGQRVTLRCSPRSGDLSVYWYQQSLDQGLQFLIQYYNGEERAKGNILERFSAQQFPDLHSELNLSSLELGDSALYFCASTGAGRETQYFGPGTRLLVL.

This clone was counted only a few times. V is TRBV19 and J is TRBJ1-5, with a possible D match to TRBD1 (6 bases). Trimming removed 5 bases at V and 6 bases at J, with 11 bases between. Per germline, CDR1 LNHDA and CDR2 SQIVND (reference sequence). The CDR3 is 13 amino acids. The DNA of the CDR3 is TGTGCCAGTAGTGAACAGGGAAGTCAGCCCCAGCATTTT. The encoded protein is CASSEQGSQPQHF.

This clone was seen a handful of times. V gene TRBV4-1 combines with J gene TRBJ2-5; 11 nucleotides line up with TRBD2. The CDR3 covers 17 residues. The V gene end was trimmed by 4 bases and the J gene end by 2 bases; junction bases not matched to a gene: 9. Per the germline V gene, CDR1 is MGHRA and CDR2 is YSYEKL. CDR3 sequence (DNA): TGCGCCAGCAGCCGGGGTCCAATAGCGGGAGGGCAAGAGACCCAGTACTTC. Encoded protein: CASSRGPIAGGQETQYF.

This sequence joins TRBV7-9 and TRBJ2-1, with 8 bases fitting TRBD2. V shed 4 bases, J shed 0 bases, and the junction held 2 bases outside the gene matches. CDR3 length equals 15 residues. CDR1 and CDR2 from the germline V gene are SEHNR and FQNEAQ (reference sequence). As DNA, the CDR3 is TGTGCCAGCAGCTCAGCGGGAGCCTCCTACAATGAGCAGTTCTTC. Translated, it gives CASSSAGASYNEQFF.

This chain connects TRBV7-3 to TRBJ2-4; D gene ambiguous. The CDR3 loop spans 13 amino acids. Trimming shortened V by 5 bases and J by 8 bases, and 13 bases separated the two germline ends. Germline lookup yields CDR1 SGHTA and CDR2 FQGTGA. This CDR3 is CASSVVSSDIQYF. CDR3 nucleotide sequence: TGTGCCAGCAGCGTTGTGAGTTCGGACATTCAGTACTTC.

This chain links TRBV27 with TRBJ2-7, with D unclear. V dropped 5 bases and J dropped 2 bases, with 10 bases sitting between them. CDR3 length equals 13 residues. Germline CDR1 is MNHEY and CDR2 is SMNVEV (reference sequence). CDR3 nucleotides: TGTGCCAGCAGTCCGGCGGAGACCTACGAGCAGTACTTC. Encoded protein: CASSPAETYEQYF.

The V call is TRBV30, the J call TRBJ1-6; D is unresolved. V gave up 5 bases and J gave up 8 bases, with 10 bases separating them. Germline CDR1 GTSNPN, CDR2 SVGIG (reference sequence). CDR3 size: 12 residues. The CDR3 protein is CAWGERDSPLHF. The CDR3 DNA follows: TGTGCCTGGGGAGAAAGAGATTCACCCCTCCACTTT.

J is TRBJ2-1 and V is TRBV7-3; 8 bases map to TRBD1. CDR1 is SGHTA, CDR2 FQGTGA, per germline. J was trimmed by 5 bases and V by 1 base; bases with no gene match: 4. CDR3 length: 15 amino acids. The CDR3 loop reads CASSLMATGDNEQFF. For the CDR3, the DNA is TGTGCCAGCAGCTTAATGGCGACAGGGGACAATGAGCAGTTCTTC.

CDR3 loop: CAISEQTSGRVDTQYF. The CDR3 DNA is TGTGCCATCAGTGAACAGACTAGCGGGAGGGTGGATACGCAGTATTTT. The chain has TRBV10-3 and TRBJ2-3; 14 positions agree with TRBD2. Germline V gives CDR1 ENHRY, CDR2 SYGVKD. CDR3 length: 16 residues. With 3 bases clipped from V and 6 bases from J, the junction kept 5 bases outside the gene matches.